This T cell receptor (beta chain) was captured in a study of T-cell reconstitution after alpha-beta-depleted transplantation in children. This clonotype has just a few counts. The CDR3 extends over 15 amino acids. Germline CDR1 DFQATT, CDR2 SNEGSKA (reference sequence). V lost 1 base and J lost 7, with 16 bases in between. TCRbeta library preparation incorporated unique molecular identifiers. MiXCR was run by TCRdb on the PCR reads, yielding one entry per CDR3 protein. The sample has just over 950,000 distinct CDR3 sequences, about 29% seen once. This sequence was found in a boy under two years old who had a stem cell transplant for SCID, so the T cells may come from the graft donor. The gene calls are TRBV20-1 and TRBJ1-4, with D perhaps matching TRBD1 (6 bases). Specimen: PBMCs, mostly from graft donor cells, collected 360 days after TCRalphabeta/CD19-depleted stem cell transplant. The CDR3 coding sequence is TGCAGTGCTAGAGGGGGGGGACACGCTATTGAAAAACTGTTTTTT. Residues: CSARGGGHAIEKLFF.